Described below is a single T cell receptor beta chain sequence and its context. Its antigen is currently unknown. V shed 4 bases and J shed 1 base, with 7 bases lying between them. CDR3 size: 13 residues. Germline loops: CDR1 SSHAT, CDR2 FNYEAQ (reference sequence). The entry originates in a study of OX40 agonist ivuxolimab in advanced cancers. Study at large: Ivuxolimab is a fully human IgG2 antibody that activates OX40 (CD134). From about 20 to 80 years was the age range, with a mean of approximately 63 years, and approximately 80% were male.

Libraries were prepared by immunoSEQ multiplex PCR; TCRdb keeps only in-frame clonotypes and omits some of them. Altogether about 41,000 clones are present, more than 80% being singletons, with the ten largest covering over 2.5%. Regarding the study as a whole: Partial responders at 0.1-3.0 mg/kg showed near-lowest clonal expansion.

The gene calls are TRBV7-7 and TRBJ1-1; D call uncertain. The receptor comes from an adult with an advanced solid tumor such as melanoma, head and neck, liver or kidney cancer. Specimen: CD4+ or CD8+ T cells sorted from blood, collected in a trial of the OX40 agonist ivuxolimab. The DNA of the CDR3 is TGTGCCAGCAGCTCCGATCGGAACACTGAAGCTTTCTTT. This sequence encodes CASSSDRNTEAFF. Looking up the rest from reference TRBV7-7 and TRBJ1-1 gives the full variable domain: GAGVSQSPRYKVTKRGQDVTLRCDPISSHATLYWYQQALGQGPEFLTYFNYEAQPDKSGLPSDRFSAERPEGSISTLTIQRTEQRDSAMYRCASSSDRNTEAFFGQGTRLTVV.